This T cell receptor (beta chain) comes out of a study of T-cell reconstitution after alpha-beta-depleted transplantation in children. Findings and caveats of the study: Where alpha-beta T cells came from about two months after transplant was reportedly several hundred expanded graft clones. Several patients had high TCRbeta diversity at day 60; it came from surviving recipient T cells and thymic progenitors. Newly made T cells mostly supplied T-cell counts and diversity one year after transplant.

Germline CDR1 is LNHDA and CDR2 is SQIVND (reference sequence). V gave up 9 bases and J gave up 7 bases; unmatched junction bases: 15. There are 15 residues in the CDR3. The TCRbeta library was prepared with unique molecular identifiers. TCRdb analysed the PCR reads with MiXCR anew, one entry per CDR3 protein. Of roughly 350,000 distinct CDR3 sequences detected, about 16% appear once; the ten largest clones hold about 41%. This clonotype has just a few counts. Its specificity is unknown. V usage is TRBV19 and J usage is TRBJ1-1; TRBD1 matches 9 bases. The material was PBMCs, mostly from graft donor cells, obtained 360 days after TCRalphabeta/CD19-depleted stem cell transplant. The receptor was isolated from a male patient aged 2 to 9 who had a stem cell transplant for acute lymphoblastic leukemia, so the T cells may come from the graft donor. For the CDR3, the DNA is TGTGCCAGCCACCTCTCTCCGGGACAGGGCCATGAAGCTTTCTTT. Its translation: CASHLSPGQGHEAFF.